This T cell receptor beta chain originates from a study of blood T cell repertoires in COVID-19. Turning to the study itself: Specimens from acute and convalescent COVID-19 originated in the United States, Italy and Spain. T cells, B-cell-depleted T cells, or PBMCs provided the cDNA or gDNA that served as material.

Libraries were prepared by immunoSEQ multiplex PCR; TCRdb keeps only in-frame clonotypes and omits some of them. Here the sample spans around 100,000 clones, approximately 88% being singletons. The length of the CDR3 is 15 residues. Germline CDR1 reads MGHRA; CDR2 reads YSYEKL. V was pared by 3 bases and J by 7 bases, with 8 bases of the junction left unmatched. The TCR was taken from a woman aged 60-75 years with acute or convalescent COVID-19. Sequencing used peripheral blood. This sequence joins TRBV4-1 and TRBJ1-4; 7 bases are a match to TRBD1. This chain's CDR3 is CASSQRQGGFEKLFF. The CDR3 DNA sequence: TGCGCCAGCAGCCAGAGACAGGGTGGTTTTGAAAAACTGTTTTTT.